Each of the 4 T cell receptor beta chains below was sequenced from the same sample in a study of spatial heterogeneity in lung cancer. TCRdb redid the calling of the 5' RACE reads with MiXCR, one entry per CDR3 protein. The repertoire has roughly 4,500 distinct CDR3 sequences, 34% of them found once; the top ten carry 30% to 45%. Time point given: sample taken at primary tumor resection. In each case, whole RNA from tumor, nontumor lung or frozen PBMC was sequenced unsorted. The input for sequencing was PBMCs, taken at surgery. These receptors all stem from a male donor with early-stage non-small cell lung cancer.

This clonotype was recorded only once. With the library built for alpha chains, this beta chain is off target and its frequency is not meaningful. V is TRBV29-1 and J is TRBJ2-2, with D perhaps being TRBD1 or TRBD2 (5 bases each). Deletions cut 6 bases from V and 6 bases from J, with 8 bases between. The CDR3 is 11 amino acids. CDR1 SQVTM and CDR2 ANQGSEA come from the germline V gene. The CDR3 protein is CSVGTAGELFF. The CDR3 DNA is TGCAGCGTGGGGACGGCCGGGGAGCTGTTTTTT.

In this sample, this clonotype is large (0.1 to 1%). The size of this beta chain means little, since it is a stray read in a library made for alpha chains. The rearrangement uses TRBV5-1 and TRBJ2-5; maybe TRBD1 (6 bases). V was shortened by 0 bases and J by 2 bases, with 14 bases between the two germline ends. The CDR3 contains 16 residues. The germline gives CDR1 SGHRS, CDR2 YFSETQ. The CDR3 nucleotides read TGCGCCAGCAGCTTGGATTCGACAGGCCCTCAAGAGACCCAGTACTTC. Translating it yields CASSLDSTGPQETQYF.

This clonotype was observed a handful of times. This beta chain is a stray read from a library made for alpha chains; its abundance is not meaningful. The CDR3 DNA sequence: TGTGCCAGCAGCAAATCCTTCCAGGGGGCAGCGAACACCGGGGAGCTGTTTTTT. Residues: CASSKSFQGAANTGELFF. J is TRBJ2-2 and V is TRBV7-2; the match to TRBD1 covers 8 bases. Unmatched junction bases numbered 11, after V lost 5 bases and J lost 0 bases. This CDR3 comprises 18 residues. Germline V gene sequence: CDR1 SGHTA, CDR2 FQGNSA.

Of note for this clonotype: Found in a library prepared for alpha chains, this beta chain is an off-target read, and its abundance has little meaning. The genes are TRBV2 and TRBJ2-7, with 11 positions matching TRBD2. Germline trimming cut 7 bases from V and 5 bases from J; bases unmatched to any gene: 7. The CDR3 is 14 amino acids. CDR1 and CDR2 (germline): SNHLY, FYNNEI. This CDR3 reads CASKLAGVPDEQYF. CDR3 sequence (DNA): TGTGCCAGCAAACTAGCGGGAGTCCCCGACGAGCAGTACTTC.